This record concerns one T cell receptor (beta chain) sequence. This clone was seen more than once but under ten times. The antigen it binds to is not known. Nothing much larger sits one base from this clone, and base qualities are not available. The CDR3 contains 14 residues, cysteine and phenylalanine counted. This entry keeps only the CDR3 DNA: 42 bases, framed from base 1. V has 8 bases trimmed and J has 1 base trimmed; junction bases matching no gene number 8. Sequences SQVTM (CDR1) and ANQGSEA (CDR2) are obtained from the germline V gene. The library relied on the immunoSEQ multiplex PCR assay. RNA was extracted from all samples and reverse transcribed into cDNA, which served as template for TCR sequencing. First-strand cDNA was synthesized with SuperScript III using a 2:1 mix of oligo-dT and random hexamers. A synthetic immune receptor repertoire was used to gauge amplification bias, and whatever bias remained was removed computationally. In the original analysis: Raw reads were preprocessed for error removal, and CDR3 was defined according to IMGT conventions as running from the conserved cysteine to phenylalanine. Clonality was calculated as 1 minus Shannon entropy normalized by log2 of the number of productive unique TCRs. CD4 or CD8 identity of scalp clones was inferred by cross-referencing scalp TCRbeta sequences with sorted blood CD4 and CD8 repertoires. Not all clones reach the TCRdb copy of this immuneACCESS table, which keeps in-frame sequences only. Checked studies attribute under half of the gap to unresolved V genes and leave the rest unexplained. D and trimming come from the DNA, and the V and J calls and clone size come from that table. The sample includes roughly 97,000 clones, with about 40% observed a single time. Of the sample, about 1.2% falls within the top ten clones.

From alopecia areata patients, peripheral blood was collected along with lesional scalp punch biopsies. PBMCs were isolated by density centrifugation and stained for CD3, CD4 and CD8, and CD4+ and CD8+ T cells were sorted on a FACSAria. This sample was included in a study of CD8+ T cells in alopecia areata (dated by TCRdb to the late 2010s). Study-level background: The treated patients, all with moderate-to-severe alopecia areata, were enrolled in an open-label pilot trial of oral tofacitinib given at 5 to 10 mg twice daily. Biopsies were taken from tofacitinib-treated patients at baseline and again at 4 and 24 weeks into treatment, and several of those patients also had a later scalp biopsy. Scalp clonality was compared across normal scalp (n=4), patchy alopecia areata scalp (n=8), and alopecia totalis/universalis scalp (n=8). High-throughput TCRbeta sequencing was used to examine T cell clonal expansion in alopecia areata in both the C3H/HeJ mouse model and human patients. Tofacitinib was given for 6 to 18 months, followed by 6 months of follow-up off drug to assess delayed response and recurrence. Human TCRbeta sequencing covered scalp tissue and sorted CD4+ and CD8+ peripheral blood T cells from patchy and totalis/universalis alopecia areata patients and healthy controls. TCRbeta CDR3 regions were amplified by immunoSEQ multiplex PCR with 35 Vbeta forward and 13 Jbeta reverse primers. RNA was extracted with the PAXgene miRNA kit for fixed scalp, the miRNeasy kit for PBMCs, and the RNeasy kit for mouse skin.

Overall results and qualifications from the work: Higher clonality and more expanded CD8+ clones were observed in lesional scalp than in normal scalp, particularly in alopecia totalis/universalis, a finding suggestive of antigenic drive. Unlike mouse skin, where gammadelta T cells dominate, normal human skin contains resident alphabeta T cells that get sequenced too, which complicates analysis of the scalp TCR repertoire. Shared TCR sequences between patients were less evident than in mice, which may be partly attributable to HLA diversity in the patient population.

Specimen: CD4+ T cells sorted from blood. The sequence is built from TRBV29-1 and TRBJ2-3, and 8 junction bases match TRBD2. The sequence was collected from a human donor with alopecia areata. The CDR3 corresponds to CSQGGSGGTDTQYF. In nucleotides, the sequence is TGCAGCCAAGGGGGTAGCGGGGGCACAGATACGCAGTATTTT.